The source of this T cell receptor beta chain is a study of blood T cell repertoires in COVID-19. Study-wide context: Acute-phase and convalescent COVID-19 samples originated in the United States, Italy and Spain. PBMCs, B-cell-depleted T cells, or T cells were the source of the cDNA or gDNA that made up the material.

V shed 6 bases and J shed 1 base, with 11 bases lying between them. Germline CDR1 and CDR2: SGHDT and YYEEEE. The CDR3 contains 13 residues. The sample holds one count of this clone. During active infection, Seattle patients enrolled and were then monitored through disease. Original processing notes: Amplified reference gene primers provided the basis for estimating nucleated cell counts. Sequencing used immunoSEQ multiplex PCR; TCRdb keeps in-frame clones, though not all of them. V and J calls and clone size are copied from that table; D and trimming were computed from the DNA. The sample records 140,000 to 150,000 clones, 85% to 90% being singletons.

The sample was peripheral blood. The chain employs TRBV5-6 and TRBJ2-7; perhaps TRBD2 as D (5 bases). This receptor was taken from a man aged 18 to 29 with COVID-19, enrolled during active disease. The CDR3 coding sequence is TGTGCCAGCAATGGAGGATATTCCTACGAGCAGTACTTC. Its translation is CASNGGYSYEQYF.